This entry features one TCR beta chain sequence. Cohort allocation depended upon clinical history that participants reported. The data belong to a study of blood T cell repertoires in COVID-19. Profiling relied on immunoSEQ multiplex PCR, and the TCRdb table lists in-frame clones only, not all of them. The table includes over 200,000 clones, 70% to 90% detected once. The receptor was isolated from a man aged 25-40 years who had recovered from COVID-19. Sequences were obtained from PBMCs or T cells enriched from blood (not recorded which).

The CDR3: CASSLFHSTEAFF. Here the CDR3 DNA reads TGCGCCAGCAGCTTGTTCCATTCCACTGAAGCTTTCTTT. V and J are TRBV5-1 and TRBJ1-1; D unclear. The germline CDR1 and CDR2 sequences are SGHRS and YFSETQ. The CDR3 is 13 residues long. The germline V and J ends were trimmed by 1 base and 4 bases, with 8 bases remaining between them.